The rows below give T cell receptor beta chains drawn from one sample of a study of T-cell reconstitution after alpha-beta-depleted transplantation in children. TCRdb re-derived calls from the PCR reads in MiXCR, one entry per CDR3 protein. Of about 870,000 distinct CDR3 sequences in the sample, 15% to 20% were seen once. Sequencing used PBMCs, mostly from graft donor cells, obtained 360 days after TCRalphabeta/CD19-depleted stem cell transplant. The receptors were gathered from a male patient between 5 and 17 years old who had a stem cell transplant for acute lymphoblastic leukemia, so the T cells may come from the graft donor. The CDR3 runs from the conserved cysteine through the conserved F or W. A D gene is named only where the DNA matches it firmly. Expanded clones get a size class; other rows say once, few or many, or leave the size out.

d_call	v_call	j_call	clone_size	cdr3_nt	cdr3_aa
NA	TRBV18	TRBJ2-1	many	TGTGCCAGCTCACCAGGAGGACGGGATGAGCAGTTCTTC	CASSPGGRDEQFF
NA	TRBV4-2	TRBJ1-2	NA	TGTGCCAGCAGCCCGGTAGGCTCTGGCTACACCTTC	CASSPVGSGYTF
TRBD2	TRBV27	TRBJ2-7	few	TGTGCCAGCAGTCAAATACTAGCGGGAGGGAGCCTACGAGTGCAGTACTTC	CASSQILAGGSLRVQYF
NA	TRBV4-1	TRBJ2-1	few	TGCGCCAGCAGCCAATTGGGATCGCGCTCCTACAATGAGCAGTTCTTC	CASSQLGSRSYNEQFF
NA	TRBV12-3/TRBV12-4	TRBJ2-7	few	TGTGCCAGCACCATCCAAGGTTTTGCCTACGAGCAGTACTTC	CASTIQGFAYEQYF
TRBD1	TRBV5-1	TRBJ2-7	few	TGCGCCAGCAGCAGGACAGGGTCCCCACTTTTGAACGAGCAGTACTTC	CASSRTGSPLLNEQYF
NA	TRBV29-1	TRBJ2-7	NA	TGCAGCGTTGGAAGGGGGGGATACCGCTACGAGCAGTACTTC	CSVGRGGYRYEQYF
TRBD1	TRBV27	TRBJ2-7	many	TGTGCCAGCAGTTTGCGACAGGGGGGCTACGAGCAGTACTTC	CASSLRQGGYEQYF
TRBD2	TRBV9	TRBJ2-6	NA	TGTGCCAGCAGTCTAGGACTAGCGGGAGCTCCCGGGGCCAACGTCCTGACTTTC	CASSLGLAGAPGANVLTF
TRBD2	TRBV10-2	TRBJ2-5	many	TGCGCCAGAGCCAGCGGGAGGGGAGAGACCCAGTACTTC	CARASGRGETQYF
NA	TRBV9	TRBJ2-1	NA	NA	CASSVGGGTHPLSFF
NA	TRBV6-2/TRBV6-3	TRBJ2-7	few	TGTGCCAGCAGTTTGCAAGAATACGAGCAGTACTTC	CASSLQEYEQYF
NA	TRBV6-6	TRBJ1-1	NA	TGTGCCAGCAGTTACTCCGGGATCACTGAAGCTTTCTTT	CASSYSGITEAFF
NA	TRBV29-1	TRBJ2-7	few	TGCAGCGTTGCCCCAGGTCTCGCTGCCGAGCAGTACTTC	CSVAPGLAAEQYF
NA	TRBV7-9	TRBJ1-5	many	TGTGCCAGCAGCTTAGGTCGGGGGCCCCAGCATTTT	CASSLGRGPQHF
NA	TRBV5-6	TRBJ1-5	few	TGTGCCAGCAGCTTGGAACGGACTTTCAATCAGCCCCAGCATTTT	CASSLERTFNQPQHF
TRBD1	TRBV5-5	TRBJ2-3	few	TGTGCCAGCAGCCATCCTCAGGGGGCAGATACGCAGTATTTT	CASSHPQGADTQYF
NA	TRBV7-6	TRBJ2-7	NA	TGTGCCAGCAGCTCTCTTGCGAGTTTCCACGAGCAGTACTTC	CASSSLASFHEQYF
TRBD1	TRBV4-1	TRBJ1-5	NA	TGCGCCAGCAGCCAATGGACAGGGGGAAATCAGCCCCAGCATTTT	CASSQWTGGNQPQHF
TRBD1	TRBV7-2	TRBJ1-6	NA	TGTGCCAGCAGCTTAAATCAGGGGGAATGGGATTCACCCCTCCACTTT	CASSLNQGEWDSPLHF
NA	TRBV12-3/TRBV12-4	TRBJ1-5	NA	TGTGCCAGCAGTACCCCCGGAGTGCCCCAGCATTTT	CASSTPGVPQHF
TRBD2	TRBV6-4	TRBJ2-3	NA	TGTGCCAGCAGTGACGGGAGGGGAGGTAGCACAGATACGCAGTATTTT	CASSDGRGGSTDTQYF
TRBD1	TRBV24-1	TRBJ2-1	NA	TGTGCCACCAGTGAATTCCCGGGACAGGGTAATGGGGAATACGATGAGCAGTTCTTC	CATSEFPGQGNGEYDEQFF
NA	TRBV6-2/TRBV6-3	TRBJ2-1	few	TGTGCCAGCAGTTATGGATACTATGAGCAGTTCTTC	CASSYGYYEQFF
TRBD2	TRBV20-1	TRBJ2-7	NA	TGCAGTGCTGGCAAGCGGGAAAGGTACGAGCAGTACTTC	CSAGKRERYEQYF
NA	TRBV5-1	TRBJ2-5	NA	TGCGCCAGCAAGTCAGGGGTGGAGACCCAGTACTTC	CASKSGVETQYF
NA	TRBV19	TRBJ1-5	NA	TGTGCCAGTAGTATCAGGGACGCAGGCAATCAGCCCCAGCATTTT	CASSIRDAGNQPQHF
NA	TRBV6-2/TRBV6-3	TRBJ1-5	NA	TGTGCCAGCACCGTATCACATCCAGACGTTCTAAGCCATCAGCCCCAGCATTTT	CASTVSHPDVLSHQPQHF
NA	TRBV10-3	TRBJ1-1	NA	TGTGCCATCAGTGAGTGGGTCACTGAAGCTTTCTTT	CAISEWVTEAFF
TRBD2	TRBV7-6	TRBJ2-7	NA	TGTGCCAGCAGCTCCCCCGGCGGGAGGGCCAGTTACGAGCAGTACTTC	CASSSPGGRASYEQYF
TRBD1	TRBV13	TRBJ1-1	NA	TGTGCCAGCAGCCTAGCCCCGACCATTCTGACAGGGGGGAACACTGAAGCTTTCTTT	CASSLAPTILTGGNTEAFF
NA	TRBV11-1	TRBJ2-3	few	TGTGCCAGCAGCGTGGTGCCGGGCACAGATACGCAGTATTTT	CASSVVPGTDTQYF
TRBD2	TRBV7-9	TRBJ2-1	NA	TGTGCCAGCAGCTTCCCGGGACTAGCGCATCGGAATGAGCAGTTCTTC	CASSFPGLAHRNEQFF
NA	TRBV25-1	TRBJ2-3	NA	TGTGCCAGCAGTGAAGGGGGAGTACCCCTCACAGATACGCAGTATTTT	CASSEGGVPLTDTQYF
NA	TRBV18	TRBJ2-1	few	TGTGCCAGCTCACTGAGAGCCTGGGGATCGAGGTACAATGAGCAGTTCTTC	CASSLRAWGSRYNEQFF
NA	TRBV20-1	TRBJ1-5	NA	TGCAGTGCTAGAGATAAGGGGGGGCTAGCCAATCAGCCCCAGCATTTT	CSARDKGGLANQPQHF
NA	TRBV21-1	TRBJ2-2	few	TGTGCCAGCAGCAAGTGGTGGGGGACCGGGGAGCTGTTTTTT	CASSKWWGTGELFF
TRBD2	TRBV18	TRBJ2-1	NA	TGTGCCAGCTCAAACTCGGGACTAGCGGAACTTAACTACTACTCCTACAATGAGCAGTTCTTC	CASSNSGLAELNYYSYNEQFF